These 26 T cell receptor beta chains originate from one sample sequenced in a study of blood T cell repertoires in COVID-19. Produced via immunoSEQ multiplex PCR; TCRdb's table is partial and in-frame only. The repertoire holds about 280,000 clones, with around 88% as singletons. What was sequenced was PBMCs or T cells enriched from blood (not recorded which). These receptors were taken from a woman in her forties who had recovered from COVID-19.

The rearrangement uses TRBV18 and TRBJ1-1; D perhaps matches TRBD1 (6 bases). Germline V CDR1 and CDR2: KGHSH, LQKENI. The length of the CDR3 is 15 residues. Deletions cut 1 base from V and 1 base from J, with 10 bases between. The CDR3 here is CASSPLMGQNTEAFF. The CDR3 DNA is TGTGCCAGCTCACCACTTATGGGACAGAACACTGAAGCTTTCTTT.

V is TRBV2 and J is TRBJ2-5, with 9 bases that match TRBD1. Per the germline V gene, CDR1 is SNHLY and CDR2 is FYNNEI. J was trimmed by 1 base and V by 10 bases; bases with no gene match: 4. The CDR3 length is 13 residues. This CDR3 is CATRDRVQETQYF. The DNA of the CDR3 is TGTGCCACCAGGGACAGGGTCCAAGAGACCCAGTACTTC.

J is TRBJ2-7 and V is TRBV5-1; TRBD1 aligns across 7 bases. The CDR3 runs 14 residues. Germline assignment: CDR1 SGHRS and CDR2 YFSETQ. Germline trimming cut 4 bases from V and 0 bases from J; bases unmatched to any gene: 4. The CDR3 region is CASSETGVSYEQYF. The CDR3 DNA reads TGCGCCAGCAGCGAAACAGGGGTCTCCTACGAGCAGTACTTC.

The chain has TRBV6-2 or TRBV6-3 and TRBJ2-5; 7 positions match TRBD1. The CDR3 totals 15 residues. Germline loops: CDR1 MNHEY, CDR2 SVGEGT. V shed 4 bases, J shed 5 bases, and the junction held 10 bases outside the gene matches. CDR3: CASSSDRALRETQYF. Written as DNA, the CDR3 is TGTGCCAGCAGTTCTGACAGGGCCCTCCGGGAGACCCAGTACTTC.

This clone is a singleton in its sample. This sequence joins TRBV19 and TRBJ1-1, with 8 bases aligning to TRBD1. The CDR3 length is 13 residues. V was pared by 5 bases and J by 8 bases, with 7 bases of the junction left unmatched. Looked up from germline, CDR1 is LNHDA and CDR2 is SQIVND (reference sequence). CDR3 nucleotides: TGTGCCAGTAGTCCCCGGGACAGGCGAGAAGCTTTCTTT. Encoded protein: CASSPRDRREAFF.

The sample holds a few counts of this clone. The genes are TRBV27 and TRBJ2-7; 9 bases line up with TRBD1. The CDR3 is 15 amino acids. Germline V gene sequence: CDR1 MNHEY, CDR2 SMNVEV (reference sequence). J was trimmed by 3 bases and V by 3 bases; bases with no gene match: 6. The CDR3, as DNA: TGTGCCAGCAGTTTCTATGGGACAGGGCACTACGAGCAGTACTTC. Translation gives CASSFYGTGHYEQYF.

The V call is TRBV9, the J call TRBJ2-3; 7 bases line up with TRBD1. The V segment lost 3 bases and the J segment 4 bases; nucleotides outside the gene matches: 11. CDR3 length: 16 residues. The V gene's germline CDR1 is SGDLS and CDR2 YYNGEE. The CDR3 spells CASSATQGWRADTQYF. The DNA of the CDR3 is TGTGCCAGCAGCGCTACACAGGGGTGGCGGGCAGATACGCAGTATTTT. Full variable domain (outside the CDR3, taken from reference TRBV9 and TRBJ2-3): DSGVTQTPKHLITATGQRVTLRCSPRSGDLSVYWYQQSLDQGLQFLIQYYNGEERAKGNILERFSAQQFPDLHSELNLSSLELGDSALYFCASSATQGWRADTQYFGPGTRLTVL.

The chain carries TRBV11-2 and TRBJ1-4, with D tentatively TRBD1 (6 bases). The CDR3 consists of 13 residues. V lost 5 bases, J lost 3 bases, and 7 bases lay in between. Germline lookup yields CDR1 SGHAT and CDR2 FQNNGV. The CDR3 nucleotides are TGTGCCAGCAGCGGACAGCCTAATGAAAAACTGTTTTTT. It encodes CASSGQPNEKLFF. Full variable domain (rest looked up from reference TRBV11-2 and TRBJ1-4): EAGVAQSPRYKIIEKRQSVAFWCNPISGHATLYWYQQILGQGPKLLIQFQNNGVVDDSQLPKDRFSAERLKGVDSTLKIQPAKLEDSAVYLCASSGQPNEKLFFGSGTQLSVL.

The J gene is TRBJ2-7, the V gene TRBV19; a weak D match, TRBD1 (5 bases). CDR1 is LNHDA, CDR2 SQIVND, per germline (reference sequence). V was trimmed by 4 bases and J by 6 bases, leaving 7 bases between them. The CDR3 covers 11 residues. CDR3 nucleotide sequence: TGTGCCAGTAGTAACAGGTTCGAGCAGTACTTC. Amino acids: CASSNRFEQYF.

The chain recombines TRBV3-1 (or the pseudogene TRBV3-2) with TRBJ1-2; a weak D match, TRBD1 (6 bases). The V end lost 1 base, the J end lost 6 bases, and 18 bases lay between the germline ends. This CDR3 comprises 16 residues. Germline values: CDR1 LGHDT, CDR2 YNNKEL (reference sequence). The CDR3 region has the DNA TGTGCCAGCAGCCAAGGATGCCCGAGGCAGGGGAATGGCTACACCTTC. It specifies CASSQGCPRQGNGYTF.

Of note for this clone: The same CDR3 arises from other DNA sequences in this sample as well. This sequence joins TRBV7-2 and TRBJ2-7; tentatively, D is TRBD2 (6 bases). The CDR3 totals 14 residues. V shed 5 bases and J shed 2 bases, with 13 bases lying between them. From germline, CDR1 is SGHTA and CDR2 FQGNSA. CDR3 nucleotides: TGTGCCAGCAGCCCCTTAGCGGTAACCTACGAGCAGTACTTC. It codes for CASSPLAVTYEQYF.

CDR3 residues: CASSMGSSGLTLTGELFF. CDR3 bases: TGTGCCAGTAGTATGGGTTCGAGCGGGCTTACACTAACCGGGGAGCTGTTTTTT. The V call is TRBV19, the J call TRBJ2-2; D is possibly TRBD2 (6 bases). Germline CDR1 reads LNHDA; CDR2 reads SQIVND (reference sequence). There are 18 residues in the CDR3. Trimming removed 3 bases at V and 5 bases at J, with 22 bases between.

The chain employs TRBV5-6 and TRBJ2-7; maybe TRBD1 (5 bases). The CDR3 is made up of 12 amino acids. Germline values: CDR1 SGHDT, CDR2 YYEEEE. Trimming cost V 5 bases and J 3 bases, with 9 bases left between them. The chain's CDR3 is CASRAGNYEQYF. Written as DNA, the CDR3 is TGTGCCAGCAGGGCAGGGAACTACGAGCAGTACTTC.

With respect to this clone: Within the sample, other DNA sequences also encode this same CDR3. The chain joins TRBV27 to TRBJ2-6; possibly TRBD1 for D (6 bases). The germline CDR1 and CDR2 sequences are MNHEY and SMNVEV (reference sequence). Trimming shortened V by 6 bases and J by 4 bases, and 13 bases separated the two germline ends. The CDR3 has 15 amino acids. CDR3 nucleotide sequence: TGTGCCAGCAGCCTCAGGGGCGGGGGGGCCAACGTCCTGACTTTC. It is translated as CASSLRGGGANVLTF. Drawing the rest from reference TRBV27 and TRBJ2-6, the complete variable domain is EAQVTQNPRYLITVTGKKLTVTCSQNMNHEYMSWYRQDPGLGLRQIYYSMNVEVTDKGDVPEGYKVSRKEKRNFPLILESPSPNQTSLYFCASSLRGGGANVLTFGAGSRLTVL.

The chain recombines TRBV28 with TRBJ1-5; no clear D gene. Per the germline V gene, CDR1 is MDHEN and CDR2 is SYDVKM. V lost 7 bases, J lost 8 bases, and 15 bases lay in between. There are 13 residues in the CDR3. In nucleotides, the CDR3 is TGTGCCAGCACCAGCCCTGGGCAGGAGCCCCAGCATTTT. Protein product: CASTSPGQEPQHF.

V and J are TRBV27 and TRBJ2-7; a possible D gene is TRBD1 (5 bases). The CDR3 is 17 amino acids. The ends were cut back, 5 bases at V and 5 bases at J, with 25 bases in the middle. The germline CDR1 and CDR2 sequences are MNHEY and SMNVEV (reference sequence). As DNA, the CDR3 is TGTGCCAGCAGTGCCACTACCCTACCCGGACAACGAGACGAGCAGTACTTC. This encodes CASSATTLPGQRDEQYF.

The chain has TRBV2 and TRBJ1-4; D remains ambiguous. CDR1 and CDR2 (germline): SNHLY, FYNNEI. Trimming cost V 3 bases and J 8 bases, with 13 bases left between them. The CDR3 loop spans 14 amino acids. Written as DNA, the CDR3 is TGTGCCAGCAGTGACGTGCAGAGAGGGGAAAAACTGTTTTTT. Amino acids: CASSDVQRGEKLFF.

The chain links TRBV15 to TRBJ2-3, with 9 bases identical to TRBD1. Germline CDR1 LNHNV, CDR2 YYDKDF (reference sequence). V dropped 3 bases and J dropped 4; count of bases not matched to a gene: 8. This CDR3 comprises 16 residues. The CDR3 region has the DNA TGTGCCACCAGCAGCGGAACAGGGGGCCTCTCAGATACGCAGTATTTT. It yields the protein CATSSGTGGLSDTQYF. Supplemented by reference TRBV15 and TRBJ2-3, the full variable domain reads DAMVIQNPRYQVTQFGKPVTLSCSQTLNHNVMYWYQQKSSQAPKLLFHYYDKDFNNEADTPDNFQSRRPNTSFCFLDIRSPGLGDTAMYLCATSSGTGGLSDTQYFGPGTRLTVL.

A note on this clone: This same CDR3 is encoded by further DNA sequences in the sample. The rearrangement joins TRBV30 to TRBJ1-2; D perhaps matches TRBD1 (6 bases). Germline V gene data show CDR1 as GTSNPN and CDR2 as SVGIG (reference sequence). The V and J ends lost 1 base and 5 bases respectively, with 8 bases between them. The CDR3 is made up of 12 amino acids. The CDR3 coding sequence is TGTGCCTGGAGTGGGACAGTATATGGCTACACCTTC. This encodes CAWSGTVYGYTF.

V gene TRBV28 combines with J gene TRBJ1-4; 7 bases map to TRBD1. Germline CDR1 is MDHEN and CDR2 is SYDVKM. CDR3 size: 15 residues. With 8 bases clipped from V and 4 bases from J, the junction kept 10 bases outside the gene matches. Written as DNA, the CDR3 is TGTGCCAGCTCCTCTGCCGGGGACAGTAATGAAAAACTGTTTTTT. As protein: CASSSAGDSNEKLFF.

The chain links TRBV19 to TRBJ1-2; TRBD1 matches 9 bases. The trim removed 5 bases at V and 6 bases at J, leaving 4 bases unmatched. Germline V CDR1 and CDR2: LNHDA, SQIVND (reference sequence). The CDR3 runs 13 residues. The CDR3 is CASSVGTGHGYTF. The CDR3 DNA follows: TGTGCCAGTAGTGTCGGGACAGGGCATGGCTACACCTTC.

This rearrangement joins TRBV30 to TRBJ2-1; tentative D call: TRBD2 (6 bases). The V end lost 5 bases, the J end lost 8 bases, and 19 bases lay between the germline ends. CDR1 is GTSNPN and CDR2 is SVGIG in the germline V gene (reference sequence). This CDR3 is built from 14 residues. CDR3 amino acids: CAWVRDPGEHEQFF. In DNA, the CDR3 is TGTGCCTGGGTGCGGGACCCCGGGGAGCATGAGCAGTTCTTC.

The gene calls are TRBV19 and TRBJ2-1, with D maybe TRBD1 (6 bases). V lost 5 bases and J lost 2, with 13 bases in between. CDR1 is LNHDA, CDR2 SQIVND, per germline (reference sequence). The CDR3 is 15 residues long. The CDR3 spells CASSPTGITYNEQFF. CDR3 nucleotide sequence: TGTGCCAGTAGTCCCACAGGGATCACCTACAATGAGCAGTTCTTC.

This clone was recorded only once. The gene calls are TRBV27 and TRBJ1-1, with 10 bases that match TRBD1. V lost 5 bases and J lost 0; bases outside the gene matches: 6. This CDR3 is 16 amino acids long. CDR1 MNHEY and CDR2 SMNVEV come from the germline V gene (reference sequence). CDR3 sequence (DNA): TGTGCCAGCAGTCAACGACAGGGGGCGGTGAACACTGAAGCTTTCTTT. Amino acids: CASSQRQGAVNTEAFF.

V usage is TRBV5-3 and J usage is TRBJ2-1; 10 nucleotides line up with TRBD2. TRBV5-3 is reported as an ORF; its role is uncertain. CDR3 length equals 18 residues. V gave up 0 bases and J gave up 7 bases; unmatched junction bases: 13. The CDR3 spells CARSLVPSASGRSNEQFF. In nucleotides, the CDR3 is TGTGCCAGAAGCTTGGTTCCCTCCGCTAGCGGGAGAAGTAATGAGCAGTTCTTC.

Written as DNA, the CDR3 is TGCAGTGCCAGCAGACAGCCTGAAGCTTTCTTT. Amino acids: CSASRQPEAFF. The gene calls are TRBV20-1 and TRBJ1-1, with a weak D call TRBD1 (5 bases). The CDR3 runs 11 residues. Between the trimmed V and J ends, which lost 6 bases and 6 bases, there was a span of 11 bases. Germline V lookup: CDR1 DFQATT, CDR2 SNEGSKA (reference sequence).